This TCR beta chain was retrieved from a study of beta chain features in type 1 diabetes. Findings and caveats of the study: The question of HLA type influencing TCRB rearrangement was one that remained unresolved here.

Regarding this clone: Its antigen is still unknown.

J lost 4 bases, V lost 6 bases, and 9 bases had no gene match. From germline, CDR1 is SGHVS and CDR2 FNYEAQ. CDR3 length: 15 residues. Markers CD45RO/CCR7/CD25/CD127/CD95/CD27 served to sort CD4+ naive, central memory, regulatory and stem cell-like memory cells. As every portion of the isolated RNA was reverse transcribed, the sequencing read expressed TCRB transcripts. Clones were read by immunoSEQ multiplex PCR, and TCRdb kept only the in-frame ones, dropping some. The sample carries around 160,000 clones, around 51% recorded once. The chain links TRBV7-6 to TRBJ2-5; 9 nucleotides match TRBD2. The sequencing input was Tregs from blood. The clonotype comes from a man aged 18 to 29 in good health. The CDR3 is CASRFSGSGGETQYF. For the CDR3, the DNA is TGTGCCAGCAGATTTAGCGGGAGTGGGGGAGAGACCCAGTACTTC.